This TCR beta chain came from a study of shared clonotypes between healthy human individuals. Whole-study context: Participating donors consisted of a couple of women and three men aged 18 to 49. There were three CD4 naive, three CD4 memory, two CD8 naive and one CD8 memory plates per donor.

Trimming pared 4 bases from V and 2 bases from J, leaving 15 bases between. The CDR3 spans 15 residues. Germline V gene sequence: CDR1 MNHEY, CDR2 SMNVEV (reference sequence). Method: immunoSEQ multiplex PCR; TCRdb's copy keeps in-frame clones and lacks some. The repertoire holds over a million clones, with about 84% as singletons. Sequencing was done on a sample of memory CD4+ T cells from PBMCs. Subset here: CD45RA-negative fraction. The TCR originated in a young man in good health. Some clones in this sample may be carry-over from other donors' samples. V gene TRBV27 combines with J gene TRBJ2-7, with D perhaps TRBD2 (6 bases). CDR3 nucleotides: TGTGCCAGCAGTTCCCCCTCTAGCGTAACCTACGAGCAGTACTTC. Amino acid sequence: CASSSPSSVTYEQYF.